The source of this T cell receptor (beta chain) is a study of blood T cells in healthy people across ages. Primed by a sample-barcoded 5' primer and a J-beta primer mix, a second PCR proceeded for 7 to 11 cycles. Each CDR3 protein is one row after TCRdb ran MiXCR on the 5' RACE reads. The sample contains about 380,000 distinct CDR3 sequences, 45% to 65% of which appear only once. A note on this clonotype: Just one base apart from a much larger clone, this may be a read error.

Input material: blood. The origin of this receptor is a man in his sixties in good health.

The CDR3 region has the DNA TGTGCCAGCAGCGCCAGAGACAGGGGGCGCCCCGATGAGCAGTACTTC. Translated: CASSARDRGRPDEQYF. The chain combines TRBV9 with TRBJ2-7; 10 nucleotides agree with TRBD1. This CDR3 has 16 residues. Losses at the gene ends were 3 bases for V and 7 bases for J; bases not matched to a gene: 13. Germline values: CDR1 SGDLS, CDR2 YYNGEE.